A single sample gave rise to the 18 T cell receptor beta chains below, sequenced in a study of glioma-infiltrating T cells after dendritic cell vaccination. Generated by immunoSEQ multiplex PCR, the TCRdb table keeps only in-frame clones and is missing some. The data show under 130,000 clones, about four fifths seen once. Specimen: blood, collected before dendritic cell vaccination. The receptors originated from a human donor with glioblastoma.

J is TRBJ1-2 and V is TRBV19; a possible D gene is TRBD1 (6 bases). V lost 7 bases and J 0 bases, leaving 12 bases between the germline ends. The germline V gene encodes CDR1 LNHDA and CDR2 SQIVND (reference sequence). CDR3 length equals 14 residues. CDR3 protein: CASTQQGTNYGYTF. CDR3 DNA sequence: TGTGCCAGTACCCAACAGGGCACTAACTATGGCTACACCTTC.

The chain couples TRBV6-1 to TRBJ2-7; 9 bases match TRBD2. The CDR3 totals 17 residues. V trimming: 2 bases; J trimming: 2 bases; junction bases outside the gene matches: 10. The germline V gene has CDR1 MNHNS and CDR2 SASEGT. In nucleotides, the CDR3 is TGTGCCAGCAGTGAATCCGGTGGCGGGGGGGATCCCTACGAGCAGTACTTC. It encodes CASSESGGGGDPYEQYF.

This rearrangement joins TRBV30 to TRBJ1-2, with TRBD1 matching 7 bases. CDR1 is GTSNPN and CDR2 is SVGIG in the germline V gene (reference sequence). The trim removed 5 bases at V and 6 bases at J, leaving 18 bases unmatched. CDR3 length: 16 amino acids. The CDR3 region is CAWLKFGQQGTNGYTF. For the CDR3, the DNA is TGTGCCTGGTTGAAATTTGGCCAACAGGGGACAAATGGCTACACCTTC.

This chain uses TRBV30 with TRBJ2-5; possibly TRBD1 for D (6 bases). Germline V gene data show CDR1 as GTSNPN and CDR2 as SVGIG (reference sequence). Trimming took 3 bases from V and 0 from J, leaving 11 bases between them. The CDR3 covers 14 residues. In DNA, the CDR3 is TGTGCCTGGAGAGAAGGGGGACACCAAGAGACCCAGTACTTC. This encodes CAWREGGHQETQYF.

In nucleotides, the CDR3 is TGCGCCAGCAGTGGGGGAGCGGGGGGGCATGAGCAGTTCTTC. Translating it yields CASSGGAGGHEQFF. The V and J genes are TRBV10-1 and TRBJ2-1, with 10 bases aligning to TRBD2. The CDR3 covers 14 residues. CDR1 and CDR2 from the germline V gene are WNHNN and SYGVQD (reference sequence). The V and J ends lost 4 bases and 8 bases, in that order; junction bases with no gene match: 5.

The rearrangement links TRBV11-3 to TRBJ2-5, with D perhaps TRBD1 (6 bases). Trimming took 5 bases from V and 5 from J, leaving 15 bases between them. The CDR3 length is 14 residues. Germline CDR1 is SGHNT and CDR2 is YENEEA. The CDR3 region is CASSEGGLGETQYF. The CDR3, as DNA: TGTGCCAGCAGCGAAGGGGGTTTGGGGGAGACCCAGTACTTC.

This clone was recorded a few times. The CDR3 here is CASSLAKFRYQNQPQHF. The CDR3 nucleotides are TGTGCCAGCAGCTTAGCGAAGTTCCGGTACCAAAATCAGCCCCAGCATTTT. The genes are TRBV7-2 and TRBJ1-5, with D unresolved. The CDR3 spans 17 residues. The V gene's germline CDR1 is SGHTA and CDR2 FQGNSA. The V end was cut by 0 bases, the J end by 4 bases, with 16 bases between.

This chain uses TRBV19 with TRBJ2-7; TRBD1 agrees at 8 bases. V lost 3 bases, J lost 6 bases, and 10 bases stayed unmatched. Germline CDR1 is LNHDA and CDR2 is SQIVND (reference sequence). The CDR3 is made up of 15 amino acids. The CDR3 DNA reads TGTGCCAGTAGTATGGATGGGACAGGCCTTTCCGAGCAGTACTTC. Translated, it gives CASSMDGTGLSEQYF.

The chain links TRBV30 to TRBJ2-4; D may be TRBD2 (6 bases). Germline-derived CDR1 and CDR2 are GTSNPN and SVGIG (reference sequence). The V and J ends lost 4 bases and 11 bases respectively, with 18 bases between them. This CDR3 spans 13 amino acids. The CDR3 loop reads CAWNRGPRELQYF. In nucleotides, the CDR3 is TGTGCCTGGAATCGGGGTCCACGGGAGCTTCAGTACTTC.

As DNA, the CDR3 is TGTGCCAGCTCACCTCTGAGAGGGGGTGCGGGCACAGATACGCAGTATTTT. Amino acid sequence: CASSPLRGGAGTDTQYF. The chain couples TRBV18 to TRBJ2-3; tentatively, D is TRBD1 (6 bases). CDR1 KGHSH and CDR2 LQKENI come from the germline V gene. V was clipped by 3 bases and J by 1 base, with 17 bases between them. This CDR3 region has 17 residues.

The chain recombines TRBV29-1 with TRBJ2-2; 7 bases agree with TRBD2. Germline V gives CDR1 SQVTM, CDR2 ANQGSEA. The CDR3 is 13 residues long. J gave up 6 bases and V 4 bases, and 5 bases lay outside the gene matches. CDR3 loop: CSVGGGRAGELFF. The CDR3 bases are TGCAGCGTTGGTGGAGGGAGGGCCGGGGAGCTGTTTTTT.

The chain recombines TRBV5-4 with TRBJ2-3, with D possibly matching TRBD2 (6 bases). In germline, CDR1 is SGHNT, CDR2 YYREEE (reference sequence). The CDR3 length is 14 residues. Trimming removed 0 bases at V and 3 bases at J, with 8 bases between. The CDR3 loop reads CASSLGAGTDTQYF. The CDR3 DNA sequence: TGTGCCAGCAGCTTGGGTGCGGGGACAGATACGCAGTATTTT.

The chain couples TRBV11-2 to TRBJ1-1; D is unclear. CDR3 length equals 15 residues. Deletions cut 1 base from V and 0 bases from J, with 9 bases between. Per the germline V gene, CDR1 is SGHAT and CDR2 is FQNNGV. The CDR3 protein is CASSLAGRLNTEAFF. As DNA, the CDR3 is TGTGCCAGCAGCTTAGCAGGCAGACTGAACACTGAAGCTTTCTTT.

This chain joins TRBV25-1 and TRBJ1-1; D is undetermined. Between the trimmed V and J ends, which lost 9 bases and 3 bases, there was a span of 17 bases. The CDR3 consists of 14 residues. Germline loops: CDR1 MGHDK, CDR2 SYGVNS. Written as DNA, the CDR3 is TGTGCCAGTTCCCTGGGAGGGTCCGACACTGAAGCTTTCTTT. Its translation is CASSLGGSDTEAFF.

This chain joins TRBV27 and TRBJ1-6, with D perhaps matching TRBD1 (5 bases). Trimming left V 6 bases short and J 7 bases short, with 19 bases between. Germline V CDR1 and CDR2: MNHEY, SMNVEV (reference sequence). The length of the CDR3 is 16 residues. The CDR3 nucleotides are TGTGCCAGCAGATCTTCATCGACAGAAGCGAATTCACCCCTCCACTTT. Its protein product is CASRSSSTEANSPLHF.

J is TRBJ1-1 and V is TRBV4-2; 7 bases map to TRBD1. This CDR3 comprises 16 residues. Per the germline V gene, CDR1 is LGHNA and CDR2 is YNFKEQ. With V trimmed by 1 base and J by 1 base, 6 bases remained unmatched. The CDR3 DNA follows: TGTGCCAGCAGCCAAGGACAGGGTAATTGGAACACTGAAGCTTTCTTT. Translation: CASSQGQGNWNTEAFF.

There are a few counts of this clone. V usage is TRBV5-4 and J usage is TRBJ1-1; 7 bases are shared with TRBD1. The CDR3 spans 14 residues. V was clipped by 4 bases and J by 1 base; unmatched bases: 4. Germline CDR1 and CDR2: SGHNT and YYREEE (reference sequence). CDR3 DNA sequence: TGTGCCAGCAGCCTAGACAGGGCGAACACTGAAGCTTTCTTT. This sequence encodes CASSLDRANTEAFF.

The chain couples TRBV7-9 to TRBJ2-5; TRBD1 might be the D (8 bases). Germline CDR1 SEHNR, CDR2 FQNEAQ (reference sequence). CDR3 length: 15 residues. Trimming shortened V by 4 bases and J by 1 base, and 13 bases separated the two germline ends. CDR3 bases: TGTGCCAGCAGCTCATACAGGGGGGGCCAAGAGACCCAGTACTTC. This codes for CASSSYRGGQETQYF.